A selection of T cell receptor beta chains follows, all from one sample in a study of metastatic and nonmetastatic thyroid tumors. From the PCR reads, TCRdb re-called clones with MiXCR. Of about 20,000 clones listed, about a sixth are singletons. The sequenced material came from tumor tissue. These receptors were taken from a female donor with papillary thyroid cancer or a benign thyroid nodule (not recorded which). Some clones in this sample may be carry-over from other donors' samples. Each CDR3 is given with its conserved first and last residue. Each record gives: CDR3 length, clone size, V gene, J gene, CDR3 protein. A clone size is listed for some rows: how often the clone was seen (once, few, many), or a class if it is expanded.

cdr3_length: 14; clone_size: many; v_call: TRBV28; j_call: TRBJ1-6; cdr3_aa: CASAIPGYNSPLHF
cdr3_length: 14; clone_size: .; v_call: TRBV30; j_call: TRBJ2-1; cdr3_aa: CAREGSGGYNEQFF
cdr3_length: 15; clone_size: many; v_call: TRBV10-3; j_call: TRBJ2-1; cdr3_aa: CAISEGDRGMYEQFF
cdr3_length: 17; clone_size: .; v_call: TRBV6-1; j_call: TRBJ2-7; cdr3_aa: CAIRIENSEHSSYEQYF
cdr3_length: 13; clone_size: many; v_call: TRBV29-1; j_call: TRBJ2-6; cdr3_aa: CSAVASGANVLTF
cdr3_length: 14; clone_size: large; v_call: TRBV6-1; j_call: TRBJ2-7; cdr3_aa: CASSTRTGGYEQYF
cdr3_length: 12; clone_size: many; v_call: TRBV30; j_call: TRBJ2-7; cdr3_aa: CAWNLYRDEQYF
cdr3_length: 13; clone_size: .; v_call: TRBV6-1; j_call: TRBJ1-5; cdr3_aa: CASTPVSNQPQHF
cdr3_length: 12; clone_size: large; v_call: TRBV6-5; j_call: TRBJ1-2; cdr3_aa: CASSYVGSGYTF
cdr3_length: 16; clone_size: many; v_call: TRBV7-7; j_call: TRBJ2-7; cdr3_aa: CASSPQTTGLSYEQYF
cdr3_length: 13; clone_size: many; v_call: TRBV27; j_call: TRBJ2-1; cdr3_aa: CASSFSNYNEQFF
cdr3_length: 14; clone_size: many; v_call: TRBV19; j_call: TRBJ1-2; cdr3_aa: CASKGFTPNYGYTF
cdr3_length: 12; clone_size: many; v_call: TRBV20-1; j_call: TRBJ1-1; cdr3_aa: CSATSENTEAFF
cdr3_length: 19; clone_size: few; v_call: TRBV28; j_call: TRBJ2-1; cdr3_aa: CASSLFRPCLGRVIYEQFF
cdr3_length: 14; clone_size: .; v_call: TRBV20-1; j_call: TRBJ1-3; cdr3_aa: CSALTVTIGNTIYF
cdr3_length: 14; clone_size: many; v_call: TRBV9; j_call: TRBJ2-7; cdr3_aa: CASSVGTSGYEQYF
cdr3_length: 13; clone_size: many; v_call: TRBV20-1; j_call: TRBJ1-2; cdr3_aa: CSASLGLRYGYTF
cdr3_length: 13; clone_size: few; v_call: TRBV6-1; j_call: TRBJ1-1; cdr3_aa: CANYRDVNTEAFF
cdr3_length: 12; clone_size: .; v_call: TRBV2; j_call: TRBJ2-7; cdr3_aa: CASTVLNYEQYF
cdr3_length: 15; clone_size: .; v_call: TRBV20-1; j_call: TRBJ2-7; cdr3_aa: CSPSSGGGQGYEQYF
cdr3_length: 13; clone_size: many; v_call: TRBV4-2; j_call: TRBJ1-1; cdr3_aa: CASSQVVRTEAFF
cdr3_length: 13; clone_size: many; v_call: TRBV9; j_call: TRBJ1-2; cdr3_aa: CASSVAGDGGYTF
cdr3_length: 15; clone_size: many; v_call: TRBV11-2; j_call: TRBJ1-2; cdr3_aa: CASSPKTGASRSYTF
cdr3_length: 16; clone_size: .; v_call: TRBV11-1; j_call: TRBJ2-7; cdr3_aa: CASSYRPDRVNYEQYF
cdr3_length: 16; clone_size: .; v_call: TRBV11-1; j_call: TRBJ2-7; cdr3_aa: CASSLGGGTVRHEHYF